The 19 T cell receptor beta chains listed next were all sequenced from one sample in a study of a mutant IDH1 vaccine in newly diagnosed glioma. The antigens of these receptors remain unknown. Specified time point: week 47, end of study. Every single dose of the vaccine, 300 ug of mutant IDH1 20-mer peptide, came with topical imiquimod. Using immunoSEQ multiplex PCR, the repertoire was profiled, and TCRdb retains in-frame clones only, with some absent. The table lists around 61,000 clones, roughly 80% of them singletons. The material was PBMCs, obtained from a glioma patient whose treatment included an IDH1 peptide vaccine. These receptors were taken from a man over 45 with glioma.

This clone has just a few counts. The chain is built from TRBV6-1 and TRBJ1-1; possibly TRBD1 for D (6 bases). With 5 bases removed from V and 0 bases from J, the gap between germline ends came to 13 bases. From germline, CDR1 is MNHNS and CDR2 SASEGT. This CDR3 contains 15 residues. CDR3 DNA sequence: TGTGCCAGCAGTCCGGGACAATTTATGAACACTGAAGCTTTCTTT. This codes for CASSPGQFMNTEAFF.

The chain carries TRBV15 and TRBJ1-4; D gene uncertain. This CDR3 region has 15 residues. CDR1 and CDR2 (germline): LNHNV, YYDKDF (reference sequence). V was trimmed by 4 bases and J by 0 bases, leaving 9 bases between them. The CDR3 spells CATSTTLPTNEKLFF. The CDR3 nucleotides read TGTGCCACCAGCACCACCTTGCCAACTAATGAAAAACTGTTTTTT.

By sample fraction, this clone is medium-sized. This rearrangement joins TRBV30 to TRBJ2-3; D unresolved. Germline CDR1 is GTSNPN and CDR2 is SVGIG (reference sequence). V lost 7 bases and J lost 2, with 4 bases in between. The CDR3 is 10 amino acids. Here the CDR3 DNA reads TGTGCCTTCACCACAGATACGCAGTATTTT. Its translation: CAFTTDTQYF.

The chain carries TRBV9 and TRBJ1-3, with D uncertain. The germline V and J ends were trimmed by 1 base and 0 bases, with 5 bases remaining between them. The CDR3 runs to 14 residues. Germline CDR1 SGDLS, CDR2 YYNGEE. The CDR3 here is CASSVTSSGNTIYF. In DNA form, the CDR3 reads TGTGCCAGCAGCGTAACAAGCTCTGGAAACACCATATATTTT.

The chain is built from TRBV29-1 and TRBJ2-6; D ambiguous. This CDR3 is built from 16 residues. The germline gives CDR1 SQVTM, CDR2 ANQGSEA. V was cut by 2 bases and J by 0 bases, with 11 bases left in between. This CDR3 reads CSVETDLNSGANVLTF. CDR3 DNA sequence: TGCAGCGTTGAAACAGATCTTAACTCTGGGGCCAACGTCCTGACTTTC.

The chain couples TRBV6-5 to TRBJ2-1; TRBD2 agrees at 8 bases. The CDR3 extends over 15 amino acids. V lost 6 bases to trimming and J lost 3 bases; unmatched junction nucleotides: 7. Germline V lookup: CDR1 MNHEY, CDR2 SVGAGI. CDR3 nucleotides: TGTGCCAGCAGCCCAACTAGCGGCCTCTACAATGAGCAGTTCTTC. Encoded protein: CASSPTSGLYNEQFF.

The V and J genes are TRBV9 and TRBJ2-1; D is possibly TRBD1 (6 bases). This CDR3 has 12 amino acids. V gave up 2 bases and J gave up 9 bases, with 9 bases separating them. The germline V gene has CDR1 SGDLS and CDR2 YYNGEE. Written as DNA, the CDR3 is TGTGCCAGCAGCGTGGGGGCTTCTGAGCAGTTCTTC. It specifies CASSVGASEQFF.

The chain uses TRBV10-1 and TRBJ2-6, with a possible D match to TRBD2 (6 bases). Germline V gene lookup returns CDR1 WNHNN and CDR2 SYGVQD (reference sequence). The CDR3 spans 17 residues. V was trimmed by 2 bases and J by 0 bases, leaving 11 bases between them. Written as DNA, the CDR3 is TGCGCCAGCAGTGAGGGGAGGTCAAGCTCTGGGGCCAACGTCCTGACTTTC. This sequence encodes CASSEGRSSSGANVLTF.

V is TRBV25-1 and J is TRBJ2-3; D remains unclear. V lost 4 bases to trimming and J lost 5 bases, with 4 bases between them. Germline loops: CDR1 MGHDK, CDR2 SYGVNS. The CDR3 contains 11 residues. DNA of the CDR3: TGTGCCAGCAGTGCAGGAGATACGCAGTATTTT. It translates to CASSAGDTQYF.

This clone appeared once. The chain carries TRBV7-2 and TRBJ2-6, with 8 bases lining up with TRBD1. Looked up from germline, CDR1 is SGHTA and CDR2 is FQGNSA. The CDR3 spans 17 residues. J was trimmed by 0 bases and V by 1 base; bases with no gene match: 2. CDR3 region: CASSLGTGSSGANVLTF. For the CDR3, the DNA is TGTGCCAGCAGCTTAGGGACAGGGAGCTCTGGGGCCAACGTCCTGACTTTC.

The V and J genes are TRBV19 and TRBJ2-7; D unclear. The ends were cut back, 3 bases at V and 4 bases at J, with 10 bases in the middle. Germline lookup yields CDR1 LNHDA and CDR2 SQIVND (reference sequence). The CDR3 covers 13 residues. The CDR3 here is CASSIEWMYEQYF. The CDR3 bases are TGTGCCAGTAGTATTGAATGGATGTACGAGCAGTACTTC.

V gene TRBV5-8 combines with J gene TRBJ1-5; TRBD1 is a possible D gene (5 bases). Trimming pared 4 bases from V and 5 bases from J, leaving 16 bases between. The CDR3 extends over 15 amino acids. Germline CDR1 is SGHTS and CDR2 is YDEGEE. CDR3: CASSVPGRADQPQHF. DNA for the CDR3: TGTGCCAGCAGCGTCCCGGGACGGGCAGATCAGCCCCAGCATTTT.

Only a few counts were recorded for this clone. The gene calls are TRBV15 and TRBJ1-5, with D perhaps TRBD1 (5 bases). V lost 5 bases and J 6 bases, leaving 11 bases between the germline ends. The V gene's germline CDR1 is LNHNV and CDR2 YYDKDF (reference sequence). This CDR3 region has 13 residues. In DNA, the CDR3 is TGTGCCACCAGCCAAGGGGTAAGTCAGCCCCAGCATTTT. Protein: CATSQGVSQPQHF.

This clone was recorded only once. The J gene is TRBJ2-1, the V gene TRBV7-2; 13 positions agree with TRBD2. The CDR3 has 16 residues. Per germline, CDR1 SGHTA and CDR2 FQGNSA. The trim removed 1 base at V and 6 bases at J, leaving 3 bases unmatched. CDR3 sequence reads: CASSLVGTSGANEQFF. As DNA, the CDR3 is TGTGCCAGCAGCTTAGTGGGGACTAGCGGGGCCAATGAGCAGTTCTTC.

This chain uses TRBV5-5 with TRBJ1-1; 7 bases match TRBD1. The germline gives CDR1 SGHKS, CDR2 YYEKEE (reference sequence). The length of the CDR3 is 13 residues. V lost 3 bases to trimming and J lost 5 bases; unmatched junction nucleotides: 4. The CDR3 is CASSYQGGTEAFF. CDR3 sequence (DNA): TGTGCCAGCAGCTATCAGGGGGGGACTGAAGCTTTCTTT.

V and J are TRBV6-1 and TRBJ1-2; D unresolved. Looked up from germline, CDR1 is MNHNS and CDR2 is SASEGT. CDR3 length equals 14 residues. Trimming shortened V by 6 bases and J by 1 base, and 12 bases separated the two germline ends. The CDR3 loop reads CASRKGVGNYGYTF. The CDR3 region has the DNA TGTGCCAGCAGAAAGGGAGTAGGTAACTATGGCTACACCTTC.

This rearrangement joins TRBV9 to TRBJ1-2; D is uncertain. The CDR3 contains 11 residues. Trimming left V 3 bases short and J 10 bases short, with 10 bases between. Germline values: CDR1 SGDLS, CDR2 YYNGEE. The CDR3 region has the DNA TGTGCCAGCAGCGCAGGAGGTTCCTACACCTTC. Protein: CASSAGGSYTF.

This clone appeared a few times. This chain's CDR3 is CASSVATEGETQYF. In DNA form, the CDR3 reads TGTGCCAGCAGCGTAGCGACCGAAGGAGAGACCCAGTACTTC. The chain couples TRBV9 to TRBJ2-5; D is unresolved. Trimming left V 0 bases short and J 4 bases short, with 10 bases between. CDR3 length equals 14 residues. Germline values: CDR1 SGDLS, CDR2 YYNGEE. Based on the CDR3 plus reference TRBV9 and TRBJ2-5, the full variable domain is DSGVTQTPKHLITATGQRVTLRCSPRSGDLSVYWYQQSLDQGLQFLIQYYNGEERAKGNILERFSAQQFPDLHSELNLSSLELGDSALYFCASSVATEGETQYFGPGTRLLVL.

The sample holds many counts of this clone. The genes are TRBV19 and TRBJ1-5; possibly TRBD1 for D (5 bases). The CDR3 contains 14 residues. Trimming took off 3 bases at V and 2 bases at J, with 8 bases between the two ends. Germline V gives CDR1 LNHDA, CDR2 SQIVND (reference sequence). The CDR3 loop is CASSIREGNQPQHF. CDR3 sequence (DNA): TGTGCCAGTAGTATCAGGGAGGGCAATCAGCCCCAGCATTTT.